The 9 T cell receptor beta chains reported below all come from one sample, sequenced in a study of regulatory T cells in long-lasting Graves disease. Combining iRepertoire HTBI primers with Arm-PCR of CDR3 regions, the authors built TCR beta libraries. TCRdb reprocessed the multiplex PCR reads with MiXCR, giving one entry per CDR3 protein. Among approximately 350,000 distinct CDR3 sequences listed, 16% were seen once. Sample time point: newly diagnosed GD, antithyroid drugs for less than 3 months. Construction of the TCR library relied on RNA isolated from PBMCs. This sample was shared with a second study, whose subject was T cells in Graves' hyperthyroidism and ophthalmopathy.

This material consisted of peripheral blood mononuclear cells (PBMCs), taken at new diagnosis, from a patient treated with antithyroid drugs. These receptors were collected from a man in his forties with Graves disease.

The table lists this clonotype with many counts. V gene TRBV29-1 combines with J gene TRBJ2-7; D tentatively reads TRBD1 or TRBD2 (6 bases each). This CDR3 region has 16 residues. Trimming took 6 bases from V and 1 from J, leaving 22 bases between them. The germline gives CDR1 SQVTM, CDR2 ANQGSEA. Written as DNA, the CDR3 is TGCAGCGTCGCTAAGGAGGGGGATGGGGGTTCCTACGAGCAGTACTTC. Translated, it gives CSVAKEGDGGSYEQYF.

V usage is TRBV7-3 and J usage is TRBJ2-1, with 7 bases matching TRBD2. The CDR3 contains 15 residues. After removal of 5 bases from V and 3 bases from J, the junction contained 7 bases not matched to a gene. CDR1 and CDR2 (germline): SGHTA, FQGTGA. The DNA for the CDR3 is TGTGCCAGCAGCAAACTAGCGTGGAGCTACAATGAGCAGTTCTTC. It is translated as CASSKLAWSYNEQFF.

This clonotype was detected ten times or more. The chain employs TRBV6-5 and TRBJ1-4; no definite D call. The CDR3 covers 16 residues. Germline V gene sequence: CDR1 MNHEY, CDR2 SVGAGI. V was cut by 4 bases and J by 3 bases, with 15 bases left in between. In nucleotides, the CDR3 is TGTGCCAGCAGTTTAGGGAAGTACAACTCTAATGAAAAACTGTTTTTT. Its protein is CASSLGKYNSNEKLFF.

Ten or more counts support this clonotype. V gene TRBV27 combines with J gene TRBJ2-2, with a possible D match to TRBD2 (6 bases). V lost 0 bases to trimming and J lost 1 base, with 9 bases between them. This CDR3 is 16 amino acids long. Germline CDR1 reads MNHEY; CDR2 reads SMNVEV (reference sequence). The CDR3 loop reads CASSLSGLLNTGELFF. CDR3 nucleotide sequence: TGTGCCAGCAGTTTATCGGGACTGTTGAACACCGGGGAGCTGTTTTTT.

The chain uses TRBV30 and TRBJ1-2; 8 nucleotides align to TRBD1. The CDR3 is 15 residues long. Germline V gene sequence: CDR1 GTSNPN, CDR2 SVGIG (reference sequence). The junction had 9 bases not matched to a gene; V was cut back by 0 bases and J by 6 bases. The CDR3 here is CAWSVRRTGTDGYTF. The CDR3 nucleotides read TGTGCCTGGAGTGTACGCCGGACAGGGACGGATGGCTACACCTTC.

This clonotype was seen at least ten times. The CDR3 is CAISESIEGVYEQYF. CDR3 nucleotide sequence: TGTGCCATCAGTGAGTCTATCGAGGGGGTCTACGAGCAGTACTTC. The chain carries TRBV10-3 and TRBJ2-7; D may be TRBD1 (6 bases). The CDR3 covers 15 residues. The V gene lost 0 bases and the J gene lost 3 bases, with 12 bases spanning the gap. The V gene's germline CDR1 is ENHRY and CDR2 SYGVKD.

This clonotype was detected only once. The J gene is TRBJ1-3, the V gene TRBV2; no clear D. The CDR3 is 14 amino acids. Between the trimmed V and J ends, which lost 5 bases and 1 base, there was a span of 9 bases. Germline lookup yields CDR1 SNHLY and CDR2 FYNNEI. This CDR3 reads CASSSWESGNTIYF. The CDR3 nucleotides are TGTGCCAGCAGTTCGTGGGAGTCTGGAAACACCATATATTTT.

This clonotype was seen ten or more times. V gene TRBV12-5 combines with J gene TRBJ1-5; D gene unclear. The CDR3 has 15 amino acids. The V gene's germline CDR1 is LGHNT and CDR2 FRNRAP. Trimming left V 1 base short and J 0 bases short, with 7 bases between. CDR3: CASGLGPDSNQPQHF. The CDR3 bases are TGTGCTAGTGGTTTGGGGCCAGATAGCAATCAGCCCCAGCATTTT.

Written as DNA, the CDR3 is TGCGCCAGCAGCGAGCCCGGAGGGCCTGGAAACACCATATATTTT. Protein product: CASSEPGGPGNTIYF. V and J are TRBV5-1 and TRBJ1-3; D remains unclear. The V gene lost 4 bases and the J gene lost 2 bases, with 13 bases spanning the gap. Germline V gene sequence: CDR1 SGHRS, CDR2 YFSETQ. The CDR3 loop spans 15 amino acids.